This T cell receptor beta chain came from a study of blood T cell repertoires in COVID-19. Study-wide background: Acute and convalescent COVID-19 samples came from the United States, Italy and Spain. Sources were T cells, B-cell-depleted T cells, or PBMCs; the material itself was cDNA or gDNA.

Method: immunoSEQ multiplex PCR; TCRdb's copy keeps in-frame clones and lacks some. The data hold 60,000 to 85,000 clones, with approximately 80% observed a single time. Germline V gives CDR1 SGDLS, CDR2 YYNGEE. V lost 0 bases and J 8 bases, leaving 5 bases between the germline ends. CDR3 size: 12 residues. The TCR originated in a woman aged 60-75 years with acute or convalescent COVID-19. The chain carries TRBV9 and TRBJ2-2; D is unresolved. The sample comprised peripheral blood. In nucleotides, the CDR3 is TGTGCCAGCAGCGTAGATCGGGGGGAGCTGTTTTTT. The encoded protein is CASSVDRGELFF. Using reference TRBV9 and TRBJ2-2 for the parts outside the CDR3, the full variable domain is DSGVTQTPKHLITATGQRVTLRCSPRSGDLSVYWYQQSLDQGLQFLIQYYNGEERAKGNILERFSAQQFPDLHSELNLSSLELGDSALYFCASSVDRGELFFGEGSRLTVL.